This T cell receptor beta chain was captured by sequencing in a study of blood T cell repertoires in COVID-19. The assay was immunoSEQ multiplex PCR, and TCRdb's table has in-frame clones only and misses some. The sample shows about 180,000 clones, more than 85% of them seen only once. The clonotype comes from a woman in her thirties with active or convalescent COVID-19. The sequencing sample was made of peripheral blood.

CDR3 amino acids: CASRLRTSGSSYNEQFF. The CDR3, as DNA: TGTGCCAGCAGATTAAGGACTAGCGGCAGCTCCTACAATGAGCAGTTCTTC. The chain carries TRBV2 and TRBJ2-1; 10 bases are a match to TRBD2. The CDR3 is 17 residues long. With 6 bases clipped from V and 0 bases from J, the junction kept 8 bases outside the gene matches. Germline loops: CDR1 SNHLY, CDR2 FYNNEI.